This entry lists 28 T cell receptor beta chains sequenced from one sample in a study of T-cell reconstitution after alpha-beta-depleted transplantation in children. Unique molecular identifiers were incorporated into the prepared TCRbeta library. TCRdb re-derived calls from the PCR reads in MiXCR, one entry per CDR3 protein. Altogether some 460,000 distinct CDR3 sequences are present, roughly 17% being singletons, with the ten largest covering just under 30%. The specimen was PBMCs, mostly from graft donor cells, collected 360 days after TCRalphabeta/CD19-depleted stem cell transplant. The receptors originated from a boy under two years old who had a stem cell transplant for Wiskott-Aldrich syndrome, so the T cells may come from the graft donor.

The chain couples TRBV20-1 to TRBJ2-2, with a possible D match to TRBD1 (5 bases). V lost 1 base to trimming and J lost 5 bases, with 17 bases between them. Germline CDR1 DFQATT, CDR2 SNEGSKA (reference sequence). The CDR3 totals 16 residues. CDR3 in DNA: TGCAGTGCTAGAGTGGGAAGGAGACAGTATACCGGGGAGCTGTTTTTT. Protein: CSARVGRRQYTGELFF.

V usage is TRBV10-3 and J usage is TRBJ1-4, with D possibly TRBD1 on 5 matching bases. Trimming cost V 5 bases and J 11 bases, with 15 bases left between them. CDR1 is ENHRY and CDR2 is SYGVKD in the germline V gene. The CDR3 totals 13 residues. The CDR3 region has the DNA TGTGCCATCAGTACGGACGCCTGGGGGAAACTGTTTTTT. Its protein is CAISTDAWGKLFF.

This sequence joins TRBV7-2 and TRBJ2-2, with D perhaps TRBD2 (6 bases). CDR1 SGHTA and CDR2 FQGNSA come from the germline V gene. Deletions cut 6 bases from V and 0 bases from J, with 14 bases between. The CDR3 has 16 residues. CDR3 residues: CASRRGRTTNTGELFF. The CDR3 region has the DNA TGTGCCAGCAGGAGGGGTAGGACTACGAACACCGGGGAGCTGTTTTTT.

CDR3 amino acids: CSANPDHTDTQYF. CDR3 bases: TGCAGTGCCAACCCGGACCACACAGATACGCAGTATTTT. The chain employs TRBV20-1 and TRBJ2-3; D is ambiguous. The germline V gene has CDR1 DFQATT and CDR2 SNEGSKA (reference sequence). V shed 6 bases and J shed 2 bases, with 12 bases lying between them. The CDR3 is 13 residues long.

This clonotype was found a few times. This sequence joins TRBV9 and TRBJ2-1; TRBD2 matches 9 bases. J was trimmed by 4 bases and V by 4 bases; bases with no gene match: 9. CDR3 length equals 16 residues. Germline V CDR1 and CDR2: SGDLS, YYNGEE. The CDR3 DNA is TGTGCCAGCAGCCTCCTTAGCGGGAGCTTGTACAATGAGCAGTTCTTC. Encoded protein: CASSLLSGSLYNEQFF.

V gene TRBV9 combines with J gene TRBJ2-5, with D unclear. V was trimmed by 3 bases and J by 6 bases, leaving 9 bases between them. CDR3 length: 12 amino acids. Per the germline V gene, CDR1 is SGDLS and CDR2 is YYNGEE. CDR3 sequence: CASSDPRKTQYF. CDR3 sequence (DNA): TGTGCCAGCAGCGATCCCCGAAAGACCCAGTACTTC.

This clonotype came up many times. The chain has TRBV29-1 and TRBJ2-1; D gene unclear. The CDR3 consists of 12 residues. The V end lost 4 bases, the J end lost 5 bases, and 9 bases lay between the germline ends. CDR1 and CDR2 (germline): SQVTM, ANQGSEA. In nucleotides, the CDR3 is TGCAGCGTTGCGCGCACCAACAATGAGCAGTTCTTC. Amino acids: CSVARTNNEQFF.

The CDR3, as DNA: TGTGCCAGCAGCTTGGCCAGGGGGGACAATGAGCAGTTCTTC. Encoded protein: CASSLARGDNEQFF. V is TRBV5-5 and J is TRBJ2-1; the D gene is possibly TRBD1 (7 bases). The V gene lost 0 bases and the J gene lost 5 bases, with 9 bases spanning the gap. The germline gives CDR1 SGHKS, CDR2 YYEKEE (reference sequence). The CDR3 extends over 14 amino acids. The variable domain in full, with the rest retrieved from reference TRBV5-5 and TRBJ2-1, is DAGVTQSPTHLIKTRGQQVTLRCSPISGHKSVSWYQQVLGQGPQFIFQYYEKEERGRGNFPDRFSARQFPNYSSELNVNALLLGDSALYLCASSLARGDNEQFFGPGTRLTVL.

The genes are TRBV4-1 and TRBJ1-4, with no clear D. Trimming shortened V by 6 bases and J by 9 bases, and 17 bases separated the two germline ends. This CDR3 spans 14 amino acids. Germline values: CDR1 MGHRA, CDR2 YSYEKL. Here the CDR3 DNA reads TGCGCCAGCAGTCCCCATGTTTTAGGGCAAAAACTGTTTTTT. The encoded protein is CASSPHVLGQKLFF.

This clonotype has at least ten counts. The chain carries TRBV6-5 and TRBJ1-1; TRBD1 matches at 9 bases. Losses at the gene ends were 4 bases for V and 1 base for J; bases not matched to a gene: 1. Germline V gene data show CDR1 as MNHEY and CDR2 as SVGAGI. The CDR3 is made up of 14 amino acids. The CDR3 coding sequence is TGTGCCAGCAGTTGGGACAGGGCGAACACTGAAGCTTTCTTT. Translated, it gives CASSWDRANTEAFF.

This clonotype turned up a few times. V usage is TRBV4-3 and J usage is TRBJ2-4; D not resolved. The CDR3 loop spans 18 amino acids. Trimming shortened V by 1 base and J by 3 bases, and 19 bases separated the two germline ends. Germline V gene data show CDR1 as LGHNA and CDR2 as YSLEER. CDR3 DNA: TGCGCCAGCAGCCAAGGATACGGCTCCCACTCGGTCAAAAACATTCAGTACTTC. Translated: CASSQGYGSHSVKNIQYF.

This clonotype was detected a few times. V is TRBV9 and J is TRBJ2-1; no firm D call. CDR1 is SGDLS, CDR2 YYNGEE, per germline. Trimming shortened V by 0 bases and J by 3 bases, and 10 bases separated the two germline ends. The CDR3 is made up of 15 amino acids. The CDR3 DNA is TGTGCCAGCAGCGTAGATGTAGGCGGCTACAATGAGCAGTTCTTC. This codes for CASSVDVGGYNEQFF.

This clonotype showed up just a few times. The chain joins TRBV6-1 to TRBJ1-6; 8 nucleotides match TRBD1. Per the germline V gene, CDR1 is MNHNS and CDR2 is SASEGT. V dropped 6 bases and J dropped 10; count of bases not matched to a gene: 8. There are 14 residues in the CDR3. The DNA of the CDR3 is TGTGCCAGCAGGACGACAGGGGAAGTCTCACCCCTCCACTTT. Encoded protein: CASRTTGEVSPLHF.

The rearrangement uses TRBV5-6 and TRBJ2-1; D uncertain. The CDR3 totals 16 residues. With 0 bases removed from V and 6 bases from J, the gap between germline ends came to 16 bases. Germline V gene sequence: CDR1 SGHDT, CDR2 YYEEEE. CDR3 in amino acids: CASSLDASYGFNEQFF. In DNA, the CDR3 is TGTGCCAGCAGCTTGGACGCCTCCTACGGGTTCAATGAGCAGTTCTTC.

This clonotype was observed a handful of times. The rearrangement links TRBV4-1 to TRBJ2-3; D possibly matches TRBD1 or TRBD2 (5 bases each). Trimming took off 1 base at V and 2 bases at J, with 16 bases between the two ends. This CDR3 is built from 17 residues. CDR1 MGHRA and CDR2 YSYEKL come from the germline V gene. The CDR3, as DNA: TGCGCCAGCAGCCAAGCACCCGGACGGGACCTCACAGATACGCAGTATTTT. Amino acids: CASSQAPGRDLTDTQYF.

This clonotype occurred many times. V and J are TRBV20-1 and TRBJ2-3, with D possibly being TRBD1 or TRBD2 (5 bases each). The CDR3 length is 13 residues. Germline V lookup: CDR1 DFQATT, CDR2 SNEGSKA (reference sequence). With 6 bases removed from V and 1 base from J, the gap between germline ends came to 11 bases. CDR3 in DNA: TGCAGTGCCGAGGTGGGGGGCACAGATACGCAGTATTTT. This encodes CSAEVGGTDTQYF.

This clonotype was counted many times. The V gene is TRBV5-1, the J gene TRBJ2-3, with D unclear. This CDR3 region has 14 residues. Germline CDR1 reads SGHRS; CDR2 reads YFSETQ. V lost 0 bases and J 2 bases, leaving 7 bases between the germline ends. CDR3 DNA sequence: TGCGCCAGCAGCTTGGCCATCTTCACAGATACGCAGTATTTT. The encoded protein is CASSLAIFTDTQYF.

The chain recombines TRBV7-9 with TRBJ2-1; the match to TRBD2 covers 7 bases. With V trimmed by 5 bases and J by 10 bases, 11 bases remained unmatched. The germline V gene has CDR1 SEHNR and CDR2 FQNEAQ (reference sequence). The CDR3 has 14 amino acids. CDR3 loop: CASSPLSSGQEQFF. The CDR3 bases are TGTGCCAGCAGCCCCCTTAGTAGCGGGCAAGAGCAGTTCTTC. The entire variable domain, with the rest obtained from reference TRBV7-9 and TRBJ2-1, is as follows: DTGVSQNPRHKITKRGQNVTFRCDPISEHNRLYWYRQTLGQGPEFLTYFQNEAQLEKSRLLSDRFSAERPKGSFSTLEIQRTEQGDSAMYLCASSPLSSGQEQFFGPGTRLTVL.

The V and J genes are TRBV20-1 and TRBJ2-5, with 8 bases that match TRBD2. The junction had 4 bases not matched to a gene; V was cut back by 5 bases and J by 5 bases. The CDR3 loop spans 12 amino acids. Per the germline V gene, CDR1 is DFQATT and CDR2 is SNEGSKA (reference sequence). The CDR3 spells CSALAGGETQYF. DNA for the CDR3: TGCAGTGCTCTAGCGGGCGGGGAGACCCAGTACTTC.

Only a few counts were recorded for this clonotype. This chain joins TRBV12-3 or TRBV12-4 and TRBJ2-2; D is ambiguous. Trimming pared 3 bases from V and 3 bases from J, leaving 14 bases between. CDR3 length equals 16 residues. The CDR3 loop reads CASSFREVHHTGELFF. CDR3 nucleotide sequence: TGTGCCAGCAGTTTCAGAGAAGTACACCACACCGGGGAGCTGTTTTTT.

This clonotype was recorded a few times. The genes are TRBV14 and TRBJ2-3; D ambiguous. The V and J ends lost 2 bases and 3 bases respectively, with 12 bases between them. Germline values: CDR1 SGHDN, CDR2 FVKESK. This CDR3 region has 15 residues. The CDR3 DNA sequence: TGTGCCAGCAGCCAATTAAGGGCGGTAACAGATACGCAGTATTTT. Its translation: CASSQLRAVTDTQYF. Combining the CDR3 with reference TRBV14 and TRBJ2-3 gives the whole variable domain EAGVTQFPSHSVIEKGQTVTLRCDPISGHDNLYWYRRVMGKEIKFLLHFVKESKQDESGMPNNRFLAERTGGTYSTLKVQPAELEDSGVYFCASSQLRAVTDTQYFGPGTRLTVL.

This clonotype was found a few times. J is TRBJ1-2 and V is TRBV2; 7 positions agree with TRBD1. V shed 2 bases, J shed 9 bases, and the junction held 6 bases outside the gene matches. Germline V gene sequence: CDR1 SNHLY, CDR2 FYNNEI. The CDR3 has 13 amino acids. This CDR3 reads CASSERTGARYTF. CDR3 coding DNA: TGTGCCAGCAGTGAAAGGACAGGAGCGCGCTACACCTTC.

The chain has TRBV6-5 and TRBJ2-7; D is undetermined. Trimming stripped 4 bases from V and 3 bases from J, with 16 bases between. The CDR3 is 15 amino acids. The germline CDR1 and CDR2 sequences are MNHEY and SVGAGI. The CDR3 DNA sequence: TGTGCCAGCAGTTTAACAGTCGGCCCCCTCTACGAGCAGTACTTC. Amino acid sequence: CASSLTVGPLYEQYF.

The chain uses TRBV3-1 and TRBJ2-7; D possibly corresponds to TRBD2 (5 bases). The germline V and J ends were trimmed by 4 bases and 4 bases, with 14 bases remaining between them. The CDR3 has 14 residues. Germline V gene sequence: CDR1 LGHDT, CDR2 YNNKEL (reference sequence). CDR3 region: CASSLTGTGYEQYF. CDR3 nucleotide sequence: TGTGCCAGCAGCCTTACGGGAACGGGATACGAGCAGTACTTC.

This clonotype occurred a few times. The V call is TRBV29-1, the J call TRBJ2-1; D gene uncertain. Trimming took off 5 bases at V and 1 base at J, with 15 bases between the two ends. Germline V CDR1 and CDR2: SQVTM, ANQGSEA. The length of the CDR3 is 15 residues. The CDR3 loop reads CSVSLFGWSYNEQFF. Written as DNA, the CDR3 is TGCAGCGTTTCCCTTTTCGGGTGGTCCTACAATGAGCAGTTCTTC.

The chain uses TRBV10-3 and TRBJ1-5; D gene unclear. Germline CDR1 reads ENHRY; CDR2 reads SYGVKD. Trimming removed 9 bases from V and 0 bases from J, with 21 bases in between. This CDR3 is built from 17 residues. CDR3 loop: CAMRFEGRFYSNQPQHF. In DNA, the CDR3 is TGTGCCATGAGATTCGAAGGACGGTTTTATAGCAATCAGCCCCAGCATTTT.

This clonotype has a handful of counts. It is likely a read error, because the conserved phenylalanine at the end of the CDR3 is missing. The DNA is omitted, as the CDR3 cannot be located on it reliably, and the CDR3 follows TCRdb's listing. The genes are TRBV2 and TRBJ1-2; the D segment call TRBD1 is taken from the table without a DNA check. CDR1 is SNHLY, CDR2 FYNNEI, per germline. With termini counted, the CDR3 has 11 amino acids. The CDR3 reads CASSRPQGADL.

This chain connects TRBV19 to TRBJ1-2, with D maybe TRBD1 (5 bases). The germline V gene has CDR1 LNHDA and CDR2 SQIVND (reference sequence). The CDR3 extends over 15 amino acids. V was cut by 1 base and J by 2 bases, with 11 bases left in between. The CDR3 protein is CASSIVTGGNYGYTF. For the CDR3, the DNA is TGTGCCAGTAGTATAGTTACAGGTGGCAACTATGGCTACACCTTC.